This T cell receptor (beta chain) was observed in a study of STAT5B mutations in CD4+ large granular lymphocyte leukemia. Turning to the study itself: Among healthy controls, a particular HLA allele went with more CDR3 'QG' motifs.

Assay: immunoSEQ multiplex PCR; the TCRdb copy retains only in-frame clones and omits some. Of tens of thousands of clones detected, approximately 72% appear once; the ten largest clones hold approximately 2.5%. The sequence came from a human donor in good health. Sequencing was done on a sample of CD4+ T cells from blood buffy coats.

The CDR3 nucleotides read TGTGCCATCAGTGAGAGGGGACAGGGTGACGCCGGGGAGCTGTTTTTT. This codes for CAISERGQGDAGELFF. The V and J genes are TRBV10-3 and TRBJ2-2; 9 bases match TRBD1. This CDR3 comprises 16 residues. V lost 2 bases, J lost 6 bases, and 7 bases stayed unmatched. Germline CDR1 reads ENHRY; CDR2 reads SYGVKD.